Below, 10 T cell receptor beta chains from the same sample are listed, as sequenced in a study of identical twins. TCRdb ran MiXCR on the 5' RACE reads and lists one entry per CDR3 protein. The sample includes around 490,000 distinct CDR3 sequences, 20% to 25% seen only once; the top ten take approximately 0.49%. This sample was also put to use in a study of yellow fever vaccine responses in identical twins.

The sample consisted of CD4+ T cells sorted from blood. These receptors were collected from a woman aged 18-29 years in good health.

This clonotype was counted ten times or more. The chain links TRBV5-1 to TRBJ2-7; a weak D match, TRBD2 (6 bases). V was cut by 4 bases and J by 2 bases, with 13 bases left in between. CDR1 SGHRS and CDR2 YFSETQ come from the germline V gene. The length of the CDR3 is 14 residues. The CDR3 spells CASSGGTVTYEQYF. CDR3 bases: TGCGCCAGCAGCGGGGGGACGGTTACCTACGAGCAGTACTTC.

This clonotype was counted between two and nine times. V gene TRBV7-9 combines with J gene TRBJ2-5; tentative D call: TRBD2 (5 bases). The V and J ends lost 2 bases and 2 bases respectively, with 12 bases between them. Germline V gene sequence: CDR1 SEHNR, CDR2 FQNEAQ (reference sequence). The CDR3 runs 15 residues. The CDR3: CASSLLNSVQETQYF. CDR3 DNA: TGTGCCAGCAGCTTACTCAATAGCGTACAAGAGACCCAGTACTTC.

The CDR3 DNA is TGTGCCAGCTCACCAAACCCGGTCTCCTACGAGCAGTACTTC. The encoded protein is CASSPNPVSYEQYF. The rearrangement uses TRBV18 and TRBJ2-7; D not certain. CDR3 length: 14 amino acids. The germline V and J ends were trimmed by 2 bases and 0 bases, with 8 bases remaining between them. Germline V gives CDR1 KGHSH, CDR2 LQKENI.

The chain uses TRBV2 and TRBJ1-2; D possibly corresponds to TRBD1 (5 bases). The germline V gene encodes CDR1 SNHLY and CDR2 FYNNEI. V was pared by 3 bases and J by 3 bases, with 8 bases between. The CDR3 consists of 13 residues. The CDR3 is CASSDQGDYGYTF. The CDR3 DNA follows: TGTGCCAGCAGTGACCAGGGTGACTATGGCTACACCTTC.

J is TRBJ2-3 and V is TRBV20-1; 10 bases agree with TRBD2. V dropped 3 bases and J dropped 0; count of bases not matched to a gene: 9. CDR1 and CDR2 (germline): DFQATT, SNEGSKA (reference sequence). This CDR3 has 17 amino acids. This CDR3 is CSASSQRGGTSTDTQYF. The CDR3 DNA reads TGCAGTGCTAGTTCCCAGCGGGGGGGAACTAGCACAGATACGCAGTATTTT.

The V and J genes are TRBV12-3 or TRBV12-4 and TRBJ1-1; D uncertain. The CDR3 spans 14 residues. V was shortened by 7 bases and J by 6 bases, with 18 bases between the two germline ends. CDR3 coding DNA: TGTGCCAGCATTCAGTCATCGTCGTTTTCTGAAGCTTTCTTT. Protein product: CASIQSSSFSEAFF.

The chain joins TRBV6-5 to TRBJ1-2; D gene unclear. V dropped 0 bases and J dropped 5 bases, with 16 bases sitting between them. The germline V gene has CDR1 MNHEY and CDR2 SVGAGI. The CDR3 consists of 16 residues. This CDR3 reads CASSYSGVIAPYGYTF. As DNA, the CDR3 is TGTGCCAGCAGTTACTCGGGAGTTATCGCACCATATGGCTACACCTTC.

For the CDR3, the DNA is TGTGCCAGCAGCGCGGACAGCAACTACAATGAGCAGTTCTTC. It specifies CASSADSNYNEQFF. The chain uses TRBV11-3 and TRBJ2-1; D might be TRBD1 (6 bases). CDR1 and CDR2 (germline): SGHNT, YENEEA. V was pared by 5 bases and J by 3 bases, with 11 bases between. The CDR3 extends over 14 amino acids. The full variable domain, in which reference TRBV11-3 and TRBJ2-1 provide the parts outside the CDR3, is EAGVVQSPRYKIIEKKQPVAFWCNPISGHNTLYWYLQNLGQGPELLIRYENEEAVDDSQLPKDRFSAERLKGVDSTLKIQPAELGDSAVYLCASSADSNYNEQFFGPGTRLTVL.

The chain uses TRBV6-2 or TRBV6-3 and TRBJ2-1; possibly TRBD1 for D (6 bases). The germline CDR1 and CDR2 sequences are MNHEY and SVGEGT. CDR3 length: 15 amino acids. The ends were cut back, 6 bases at V and 10 bases at J, with 22 bases in the middle. CDR3 loop: CASSQNEAGVVEQFF. As DNA, the CDR3 is TGTGCCAGCAGCCAGAACGAGGCAGGGGTTGTGGAGCAGTTCTTC.

This clonotype was detected a few times. This sequence joins TRBV20-1 and TRBJ2-1, with 11 bases that match TRBD2. Trimming took 3 bases from V and 10 from J; bases not matched to a gene: 14. Germline assignment: CDR1 DFQATT and CDR2 SNEGSKA (reference sequence). The CDR3 covers 16 residues. This CDR3 reads CSARDGLAGLSGEQFF. The CDR3 DNA reads as TGCAGTGCTAGGGACGGACTAGCGGGCTTAAGTGGGGAGCAGTTCTTC.